These 14 T cell receptor beta chains were all obtained from the same sample, sequenced in a study of shared clonotypes between healthy human individuals. Sequencing used immunoSEQ multiplex PCR; TCRdb keeps in-frame clones, though not all of them. The table includes 2.3 million or so clones, roughly 93% detected once. The sample consisted of naive CD4+ T cells from PBMCs. Subset reported: CD45RA+ positively selected. The receptor set was obtained from a man between 18 and 35 years old in good health. Some clones in this sample may be carry-over from other donors' samples.

The chain employs TRBV28 and TRBJ2-3; the match to TRBD1 covers 7 bases. Germline V gives CDR1 MDHEN, CDR2 SYDVKM. This CDR3 contains 14 residues. V lost 2 bases and J lost 3; bases outside the gene matches: 2. The CDR3 DNA sequence: TGTGCCAGCAGTTTAATGGGACAGACAGATACGCAGTATTTT. Translated: CASSLMGQTDTQYF.

V is TRBV28 and J is TRBJ1-6, with a tentative D call TRBD1 (5 bases). V lost 4 bases and J lost 6, with 13 bases in between. The CDR3 sequence is 15 residues long. Germline CDR1 MDHEN, CDR2 SYDVKM. The CDR3 is CASSSQGVGNSPLHF. The CDR3 coding sequence is TGTGCCAGCAGTTCCCAGGGCGTCGGTAATTCACCCCTCCACTTT.

V usage is TRBV29-1 and J usage is TRBJ2-2, with D tentatively TRBD1 (6 bases). The length of the CDR3 is 14 residues. V lost 7 bases, J lost 2 bases, and 14 bases lay in between. Germline V gene lookup returns CDR1 SQVTM and CDR2 ANQGSEA. This CDR3 reads CSAHGTRNTGELFF. In DNA form, the CDR3 reads TGCAGCGCACACGGGACACGAAACACCGGGGAGCTGTTTTTT.

The rearrangement joins TRBV5-6 to TRBJ1-5; no clear D. In germline, CDR1 is SGHDT, CDR2 YYEEEE. This CDR3 spans 12 amino acids. V was cut by 4 bases and J by 3 bases, with 5 bases left in between. CDR3: CASSVLNQPQHF. Written as DNA, the CDR3 is TGTGCCAGCAGCGTACTCAATCAGCCCCAGCATTTT.

V is TRBV4-3 and J is TRBJ1-1; maybe TRBD1 (5 bases). The CDR3 is 15 residues long. Germline CDR1 and CDR2: LGHNA and YSLEER. Deletions cut 4 bases from V and 0 bases from J, with 12 bases between. CDR3 amino acids: CASSRGSGLNTEAFF. The CDR3 DNA is TGCGCCAGCAGCCGGGGATCAGGGTTGAACACTGAAGCTTTCTTT.

This rearrangement joins TRBV29-1 to TRBJ2-5; no reliable D call. The closer fit of TRBJ2-7 to the DNA end suggests the J call may be wrong. Germline V gene sequence: CDR1 SQVTM, CDR2 ANQGSEA. The CDR3 is 13 amino acids. The CDR3 region is CSVEDGGYPEQYF. The CDR3 DNA is TGCAGCGTTGAAGATGGCGGCTACCCCGAGCAGTACTTC.

The V gene is TRBV13, the J gene TRBJ1-6; D call uncertain. Germline lookup yields CDR1 PRHDT and CDR2 FYEKMQ (reference sequence). V lost 5 bases to trimming and J lost 0 bases, with 11 bases between them. The CDR3 length is 16 residues. CDR3 sequence: CASSLGSSSYNSPLHF. CDR3 coding DNA: TGTGCCAGCAGCCTCGGGTCCAGCTCCTATAATTCACCCCTCCACTTT.

The chain has TRBV28 and TRBJ1-1, with D hard to call. Trimming took 8 bases from V and 3 from J, leaving 10 bases between them. The CDR3 is 12 amino acids. Per germline, CDR1 MDHEN and CDR2 SYDVKM. The CDR3 loop is CASYGLDTEAFF. In DNA form, the CDR3 reads TGTGCCAGCTATGGGTTAGACACTGAAGCTTTCTTT.

The genes are TRBV5-8 and TRBJ2-1; D may match TRBD1 or TRBD2 (5 bases each). The germline CDR1 and CDR2 sequences are SGHTS and YDEGEE. V was shortened by 3 bases and J by 2 bases, with 18 bases between the two germline ends. There are 17 residues in the CDR3. The CDR3 region has the DNA TGTGCCAGCAGCTACCACGGGGCGGGCCAGACCTACAATGAGCAGTTCTTC. It specifies CASSYHGAGQTYNEQFF.

The V gene is TRBV5-8, the J gene TRBJ1-5, with D possibly being TRBD1 (5 bases). Germline V gene sequence: CDR1 SGHTS, CDR2 YDEGEE. The CDR3 has 12 amino acids. With 4 bases removed from V and 7 bases from J, the gap between germline ends came to 9 bases. CDR3 DNA: TGTGCCAGCAGCCTTACAGGCCAGCCCCAGCATTTT. Translating it yields CASSLTGQPQHF.

This chain uses TRBV5-4 with TRBJ2-1; 12 bases agree with TRBD2. Per the germline V gene, CDR1 is SGHNT and CDR2 is YYREEE (reference sequence). V lost 5 bases to trimming and J lost 4 bases; unmatched junction nucleotides: 4. This CDR3 comprises 15 residues. The CDR3 loop is CASSLTSGRYNEQFF. For the CDR3, the DNA is TGTGCCAGCAGTTTGACTAGCGGGAGATACAATGAGCAGTTCTTC. Complete variable domain (other parts from reference TRBV5-4 and TRBJ2-1): ETGVTQSPTHLIKTRGQQVTLRCSSQSGHNTVSWYQQALGQGPQFIFQYYREEENGRGNFPPRFSGLQFPNYSSELNVNALELDDSALYLCASSLTSGRYNEQFFGPGTRLTVL.

This chain links TRBV5-1 with TRBJ1-1; D might be TRBD1 (6 bases). Germline V gives CDR1 SGHRS, CDR2 YFSETQ. Trimming pared 3 bases from V and 2 bases from J, leaving 8 bases between. The CDR3 has 13 amino acids. The CDR3 nucleotides are TGCGCCAGCAGCTCAGGGGAAAACACTGAAGCTTTCTTT. It specifies CASSSGENTEAFF.

About this clone itself: Distinct nucleotide sequences in the sample also encode this CDR3. The rearrangement uses TRBV5-1 and TRBJ2-2, with 8 bases fitting TRBD2. With V trimmed by 5 bases and J by 4 bases, 4 bases remained unmatched. Germline V gives CDR1 SGHRS, CDR2 YFSETQ. CDR3 length: 14 amino acids. This CDR3 is CASSSGTSTGELFF. CDR3 coding DNA: TGCGCCAGCAGTTCCGGGACTAGCACCGGGGAGCTGTTTTTT.

This sequence joins TRBV7-8 and TRBJ1-1; tentative D call: TRBD1 (6 bases). The CDR3 covers 15 residues. Germline CDR1 is SGHVS and CDR2 is FQNEAQ. The ends were cut back, 5 bases at V and 1 base at J, with 14 bases in the middle. CDR3 in amino acids: CASSRIGGKNTEAFF. CDR3 coding DNA: TGTGCCAGCAGCAGAATAGGGGGTAAGAACACTGAAGCTTTCTTT. The variable domain in full, completed from reference TRBV7-8 and TRBJ1-1, reads GAGVSQSPRYKVAKRGQDVALRCDPISGHVSLFWYQQALGQGPEFLTYFQNEAQLDKSGLPSDRFFAERPEGSVSTLKIQRTQQEDSAVYLCASSRIGGKNTEAFFGQGTRLTVV.